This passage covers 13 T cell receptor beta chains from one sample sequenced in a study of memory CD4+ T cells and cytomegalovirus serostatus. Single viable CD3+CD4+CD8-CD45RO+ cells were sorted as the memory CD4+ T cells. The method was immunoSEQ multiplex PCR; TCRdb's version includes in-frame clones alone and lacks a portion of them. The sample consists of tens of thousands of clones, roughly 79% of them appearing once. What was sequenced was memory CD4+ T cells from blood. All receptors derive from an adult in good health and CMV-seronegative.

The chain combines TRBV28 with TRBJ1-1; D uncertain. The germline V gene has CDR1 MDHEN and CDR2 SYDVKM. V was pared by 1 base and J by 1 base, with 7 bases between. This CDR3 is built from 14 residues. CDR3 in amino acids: CASSLYLENTEAFF. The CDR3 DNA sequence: TGTGCCAGCAGTTTATATCTGGAGAACACTGAAGCTTTCTTT.

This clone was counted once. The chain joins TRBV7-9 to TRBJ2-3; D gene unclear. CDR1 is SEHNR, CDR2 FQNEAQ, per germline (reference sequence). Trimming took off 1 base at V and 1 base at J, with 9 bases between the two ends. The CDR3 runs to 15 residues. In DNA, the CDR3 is TGTGCCAGCAGCTTAGGAGGACCCCGCACAGATACGCAGTATTTT. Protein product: CASSLGGPRTDTQYF.

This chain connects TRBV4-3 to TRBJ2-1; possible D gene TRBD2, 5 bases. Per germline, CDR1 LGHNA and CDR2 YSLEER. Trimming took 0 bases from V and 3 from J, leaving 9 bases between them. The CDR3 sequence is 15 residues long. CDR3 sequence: CASSQDSDYYNEQFF. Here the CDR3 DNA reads TGCGCCAGCAGCCAAGATTCCGACTACTACAATGAGCAGTTCTTC.

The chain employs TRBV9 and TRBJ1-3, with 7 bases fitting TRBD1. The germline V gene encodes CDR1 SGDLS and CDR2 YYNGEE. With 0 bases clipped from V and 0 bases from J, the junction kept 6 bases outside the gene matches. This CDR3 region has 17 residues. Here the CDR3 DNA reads TGTGCCAGCAGCGTAGGAGACAGGGCGGCCTCTGGAAACACCATATATTTT. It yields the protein CASSVGDRAASGNTIYF.

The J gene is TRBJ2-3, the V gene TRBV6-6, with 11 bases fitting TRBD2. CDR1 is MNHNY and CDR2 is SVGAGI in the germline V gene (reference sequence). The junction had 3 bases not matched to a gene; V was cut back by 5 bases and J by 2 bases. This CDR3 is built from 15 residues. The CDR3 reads CASSVAGGFTDTQYF. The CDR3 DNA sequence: TGTGCCAGCAGTGTAGCGGGGGGGTTCACAGATACGCAGTATTTT.

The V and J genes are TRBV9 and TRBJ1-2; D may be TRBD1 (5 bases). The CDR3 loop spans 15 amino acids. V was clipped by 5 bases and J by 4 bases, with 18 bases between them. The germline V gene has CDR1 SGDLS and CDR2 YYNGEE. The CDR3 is CASRGTGASTYGYTF. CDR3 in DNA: TGTGCCAGCAGGGGGACCGGGGCAAGCACCTATGGCTACACCTTC.

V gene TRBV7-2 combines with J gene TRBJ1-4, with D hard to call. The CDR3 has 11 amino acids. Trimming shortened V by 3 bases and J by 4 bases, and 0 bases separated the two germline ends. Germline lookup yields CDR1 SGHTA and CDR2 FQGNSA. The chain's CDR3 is CASSFNEKLFF. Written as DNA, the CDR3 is TGTGCCAGCAGCTTTAATGAAAAACTGTTTTTT.

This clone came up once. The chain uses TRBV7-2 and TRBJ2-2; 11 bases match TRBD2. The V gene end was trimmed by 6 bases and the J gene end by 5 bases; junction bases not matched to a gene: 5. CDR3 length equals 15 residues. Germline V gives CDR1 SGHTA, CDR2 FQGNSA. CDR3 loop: CASSYIAGGTGELFF. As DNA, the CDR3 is TGTGCCAGCAGTTACATAGCGGGAGGGACCGGGGAGCTGTTTTTT.

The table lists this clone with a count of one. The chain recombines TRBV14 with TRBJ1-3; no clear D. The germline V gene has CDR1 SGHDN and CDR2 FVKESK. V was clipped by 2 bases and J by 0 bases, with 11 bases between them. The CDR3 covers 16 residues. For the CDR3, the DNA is TGTGCCAGCAGCCAATCCGGCTGGAACTCTGGAAACACCATATATTTT. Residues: CASSQSGWNSGNTIYF.

This chain's CDR3 is CATGSGGRSALHF. Here the CDR3 DNA reads TGTGCCACAGGGTCCGGGGGCCGTTCCGCCCTCCACTTT. The rearrangement joins TRBV27 to TRBJ1-6; possible D gene TRBD1, 6 bases. V lost 10 bases and J lost 14, with 21 bases in between. Germline values: CDR1 MNHEY, CDR2 SMNVEV (reference sequence). The CDR3 is 13 amino acids.

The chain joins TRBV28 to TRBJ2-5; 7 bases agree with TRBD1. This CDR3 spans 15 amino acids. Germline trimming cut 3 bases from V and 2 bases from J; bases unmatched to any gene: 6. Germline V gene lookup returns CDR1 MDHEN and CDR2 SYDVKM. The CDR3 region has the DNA TGTGCCAGCAGTTTCGGACCGGGACAGCAAGAGACCCAGTACTTC. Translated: CASSFGPGQQETQYF.

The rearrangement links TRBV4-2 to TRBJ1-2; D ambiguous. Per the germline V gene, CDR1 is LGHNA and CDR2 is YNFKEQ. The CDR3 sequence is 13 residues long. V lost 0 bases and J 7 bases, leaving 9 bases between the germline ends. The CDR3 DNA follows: TGTGCCAGCAGCCAAGATCAAGCCGCTGGCTACACCTTC. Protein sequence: CASSQDQAAGYTF.

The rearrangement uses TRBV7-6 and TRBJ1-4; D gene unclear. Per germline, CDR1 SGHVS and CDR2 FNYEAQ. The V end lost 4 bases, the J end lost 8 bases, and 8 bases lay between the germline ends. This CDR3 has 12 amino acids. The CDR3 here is CASSSSGEKLFF. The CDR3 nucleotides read TGTGCCAGCAGCTCCTCGGGCGAAAAACTGTTTTTT.